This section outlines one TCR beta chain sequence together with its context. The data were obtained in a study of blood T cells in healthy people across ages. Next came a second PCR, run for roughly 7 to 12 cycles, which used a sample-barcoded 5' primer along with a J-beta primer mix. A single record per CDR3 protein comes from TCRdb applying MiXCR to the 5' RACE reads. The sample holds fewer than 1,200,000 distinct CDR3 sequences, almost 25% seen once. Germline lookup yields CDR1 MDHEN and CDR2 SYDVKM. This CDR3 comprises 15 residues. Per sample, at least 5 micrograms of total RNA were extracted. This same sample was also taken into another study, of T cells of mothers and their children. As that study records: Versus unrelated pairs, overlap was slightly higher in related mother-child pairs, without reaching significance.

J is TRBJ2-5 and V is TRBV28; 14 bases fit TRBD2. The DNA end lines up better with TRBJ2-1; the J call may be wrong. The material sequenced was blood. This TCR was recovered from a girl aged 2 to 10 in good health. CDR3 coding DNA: TGTGCCAGCAGTCGACTAGCGGGAGGGTACTATGAGCAGTTCTTC. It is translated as CASSRLAGGYYEQFF.